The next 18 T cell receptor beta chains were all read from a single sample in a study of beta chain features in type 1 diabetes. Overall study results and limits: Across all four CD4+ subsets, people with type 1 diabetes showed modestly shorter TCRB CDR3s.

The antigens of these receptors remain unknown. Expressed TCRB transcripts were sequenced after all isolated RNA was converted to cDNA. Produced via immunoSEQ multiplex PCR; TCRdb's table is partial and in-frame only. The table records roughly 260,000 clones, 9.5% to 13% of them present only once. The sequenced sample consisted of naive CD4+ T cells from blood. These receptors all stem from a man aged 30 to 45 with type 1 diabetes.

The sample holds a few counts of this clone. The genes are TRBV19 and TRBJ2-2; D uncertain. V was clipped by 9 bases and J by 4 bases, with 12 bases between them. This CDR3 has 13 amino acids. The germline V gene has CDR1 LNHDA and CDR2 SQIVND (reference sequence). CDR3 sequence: CASTVPGTGELFF. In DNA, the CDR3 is TGTGCCAGCACGGTTCCGGGCACCGGGGAGCTGTTTTTT.

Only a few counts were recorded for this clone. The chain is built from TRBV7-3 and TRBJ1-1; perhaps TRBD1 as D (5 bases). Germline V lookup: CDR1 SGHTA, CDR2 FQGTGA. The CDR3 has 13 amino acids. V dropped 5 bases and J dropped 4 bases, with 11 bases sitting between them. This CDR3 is CASSTQGGTEAFF. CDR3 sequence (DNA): TGTGCCAGCAGCACCCAGGGCGGCACTGAAGCTTTCTTT.

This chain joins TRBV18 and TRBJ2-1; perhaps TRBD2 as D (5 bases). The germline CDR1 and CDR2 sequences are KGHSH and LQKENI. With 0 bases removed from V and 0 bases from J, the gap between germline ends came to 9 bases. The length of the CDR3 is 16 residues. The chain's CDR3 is CASSPPRGSSYNEQFF. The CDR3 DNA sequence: TGTGCCAGCTCACCACCGCGTGGGAGCTCCTACAATGAGCAGTTCTTC.

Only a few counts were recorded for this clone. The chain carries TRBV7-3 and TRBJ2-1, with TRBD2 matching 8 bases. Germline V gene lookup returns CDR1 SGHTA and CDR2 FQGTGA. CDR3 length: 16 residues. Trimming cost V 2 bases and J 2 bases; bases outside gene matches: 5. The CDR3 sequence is CASSLGGGPAYNEQFF. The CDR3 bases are TGTGCCAGCAGCTTAGGCGGGGGGCCCGCCTACAATGAGCAGTTCTTC.

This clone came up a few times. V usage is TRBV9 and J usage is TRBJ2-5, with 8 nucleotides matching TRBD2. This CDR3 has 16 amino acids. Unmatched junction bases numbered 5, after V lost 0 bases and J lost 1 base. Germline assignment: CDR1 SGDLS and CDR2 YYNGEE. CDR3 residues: CASSVAGGLAQETQYF. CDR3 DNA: TGTGCCAGCAGCGTAGCGGGGGGGCTAGCCCAAGAGACCCAGTACTTC.

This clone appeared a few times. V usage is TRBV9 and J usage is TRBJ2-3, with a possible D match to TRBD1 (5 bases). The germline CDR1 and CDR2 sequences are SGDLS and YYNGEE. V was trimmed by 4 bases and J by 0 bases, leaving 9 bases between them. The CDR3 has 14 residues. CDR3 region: CASSWTTSTDTQYF. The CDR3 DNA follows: TGTGCCAGCAGCTGGACAACTAGCACAGATACGCAGTATTTT.

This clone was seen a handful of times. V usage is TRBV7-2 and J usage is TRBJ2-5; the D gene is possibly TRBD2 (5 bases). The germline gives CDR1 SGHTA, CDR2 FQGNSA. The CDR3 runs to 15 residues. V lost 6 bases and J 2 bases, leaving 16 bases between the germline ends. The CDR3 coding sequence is TGTGCCAGCAGGCGGGTGACCGCACCACAAGAGACCCAGTACTTC. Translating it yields CASRRVTAPQETQYF.

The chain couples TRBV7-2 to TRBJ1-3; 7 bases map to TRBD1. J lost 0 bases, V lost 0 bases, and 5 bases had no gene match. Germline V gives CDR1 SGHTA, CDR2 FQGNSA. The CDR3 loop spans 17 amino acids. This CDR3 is CASSLAPTGFSGNTIYF. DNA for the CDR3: TGTGCCAGCAGCTTAGCCCCGACAGGGTTCTCTGGAAACACCATATATTTT. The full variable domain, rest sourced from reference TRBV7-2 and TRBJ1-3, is GAGVSQSPSNKVTEKGKDVELRCDPISGHTALYWYRQSLGQGLEFLIYFQGNSAPDKSGLPSDRFSAERTGGSVSTLTIQRTQQEDSAVYLCASSLAPTGFSGNTIYFGEGSWLTVV.

In DNA, the CDR3 is TGCAGCGTTGAAGGTGGAACAGGGTATACTGCTGAAGCTTTCTTT. As protein: CSVEGGTGYTAEAFF. This chain links TRBV29-1 with TRBJ1-1; TRBD1 is a possible D gene (6 bases). In germline, CDR1 is SQVTM, CDR2 ANQGSEA. The CDR3 extends over 15 amino acids. V shed 1 base and J shed 6 bases, with 18 bases lying between them.

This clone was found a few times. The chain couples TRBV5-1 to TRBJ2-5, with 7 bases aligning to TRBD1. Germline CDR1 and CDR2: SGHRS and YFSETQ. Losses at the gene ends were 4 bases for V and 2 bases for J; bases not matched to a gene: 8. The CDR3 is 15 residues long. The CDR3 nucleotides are TGCGCCAGCAGCATCCAAGGACAGGTTCAAGAGACCCAGTACTTC. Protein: CASSIQGQVQETQYF.

The CDR3: CASSLGLGNEQFF. For the CDR3, the DNA is TGTGCCAGCAGCTTAGGACTAGGCAATGAGCAGTTCTTC. The V gene is TRBV7-9, the J gene TRBJ2-1; the D gene is possibly TRBD2 (6 bases). The germline CDR1 and CDR2 sequences are SEHNR and FQNEAQ (reference sequence). V was trimmed by 1 base and J by 6 bases, leaving 7 bases between them. The CDR3 contains 13 residues.

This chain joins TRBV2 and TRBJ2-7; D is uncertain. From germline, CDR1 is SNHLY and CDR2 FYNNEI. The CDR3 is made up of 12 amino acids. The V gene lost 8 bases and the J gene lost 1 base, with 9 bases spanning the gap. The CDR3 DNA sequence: TGTGCCAGCCGAAGCCGATCCTACGAGCAGTACTTC. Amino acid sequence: CASRSRSYEQYF.

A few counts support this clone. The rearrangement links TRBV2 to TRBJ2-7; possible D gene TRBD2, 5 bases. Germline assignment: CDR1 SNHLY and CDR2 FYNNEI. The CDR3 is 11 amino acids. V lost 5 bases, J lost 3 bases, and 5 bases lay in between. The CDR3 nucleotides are TGTGCCAGCAGTCGGGACTACGAGCAGTACTTC. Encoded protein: CASSRDYEQYF.

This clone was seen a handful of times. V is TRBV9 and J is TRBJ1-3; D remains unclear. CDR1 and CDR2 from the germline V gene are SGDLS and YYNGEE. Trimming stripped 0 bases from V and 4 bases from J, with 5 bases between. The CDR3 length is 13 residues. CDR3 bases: TGTGCCAGCAGCGTAGCTAAGGGAAACACCATATATTTT. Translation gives CASSVAKGNTIYF.

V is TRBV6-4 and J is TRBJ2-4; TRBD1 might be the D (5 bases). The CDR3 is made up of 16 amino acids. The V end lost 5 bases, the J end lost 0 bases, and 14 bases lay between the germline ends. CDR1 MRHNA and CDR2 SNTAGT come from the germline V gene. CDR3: CASSSPSGLAKNIQYF. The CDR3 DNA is TGTGCCAGCAGTTCCCCCTCAGGGCTAGCCAAAAACATTCAGTACTTC.

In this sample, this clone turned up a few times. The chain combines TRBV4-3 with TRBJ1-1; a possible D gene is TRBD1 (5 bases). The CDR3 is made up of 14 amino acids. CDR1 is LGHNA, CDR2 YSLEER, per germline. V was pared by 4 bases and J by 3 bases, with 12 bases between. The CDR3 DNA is TGCGCCAGCAGCCGGCTGGGAGGGGACACTGAAGCTTTCTTT. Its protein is CASSRLGGDTEAFF.

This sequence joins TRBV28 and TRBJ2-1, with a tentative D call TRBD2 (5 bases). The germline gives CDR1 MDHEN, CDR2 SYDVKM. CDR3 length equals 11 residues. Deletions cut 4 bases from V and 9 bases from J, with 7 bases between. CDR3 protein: CASSSRGEQFF. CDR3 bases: TGTGCCAGCAGTTCCCGGGGTGAGCAGTTCTTC.

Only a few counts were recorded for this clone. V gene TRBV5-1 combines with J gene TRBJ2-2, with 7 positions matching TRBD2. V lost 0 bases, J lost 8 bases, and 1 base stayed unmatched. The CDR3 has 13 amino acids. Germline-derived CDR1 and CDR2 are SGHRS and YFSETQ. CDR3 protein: CASSLDSGGELFF. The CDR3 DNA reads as TGCGCCAGCAGCTTGGATAGCGGGGGGGAGCTGTTTTTT.